This T cell receptor (beta chain) was documented in a study of cytomegalovirus exposure and HLA in healthy donors. In the case of this clone: Its antigen is as yet unknown.

Study-wide findings and caveats: An analysis that came later showed most CMV-associated TCR beta chains appearing HLA-restricted.

CDR1 is LGHNA and CDR2 is YSLEER in the germline V gene. The CDR3 sequence is 14 residues long. PCR involved 60 Vbeta and 13 Jbeta primers. Clones were sequenced by immunoSEQ multiplex PCR, and TCRdb holds only the in-frame ones, with some missing. The repertoire holds 130,000 to 150,000 clones, more than 75% seen once, with 2.5% to 3.5% in the top ten. The sequenced sample consisted of PBMCs. This chain joins TRBV4-3 and TRBJ2-5; unclear D gene. The end of the DNA is better explained by TRBJ2-7, so the J call may be wrong. This clonotype originated in a female donor in good health and CMV-seronegative. CDR3 protein: CASSQEPGPYEQYF. Written as DNA, the CDR3 is TGCGCCAGCAGCCAAGAGCCAGGCCCCTACGAGCAGTACTTC.